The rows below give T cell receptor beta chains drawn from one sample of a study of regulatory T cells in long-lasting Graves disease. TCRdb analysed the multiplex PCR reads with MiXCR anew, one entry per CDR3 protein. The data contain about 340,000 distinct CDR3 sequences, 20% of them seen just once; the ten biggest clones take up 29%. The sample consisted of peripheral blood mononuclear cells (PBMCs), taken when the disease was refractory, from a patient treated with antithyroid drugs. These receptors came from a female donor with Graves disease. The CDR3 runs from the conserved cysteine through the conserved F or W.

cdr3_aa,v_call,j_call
CASRETGGAPNQPQHF,TRBV5-1,TRBJ1-5
CASAWGQQETQYF,TRBV11-2,TRBJ2-5
CASRRTGGTLEAFF,TRBV14,TRBJ1-1
CSASPVYEQYF,TRBV20-1,TRBJ2-7
CSAKVDRGNQPQHF,TRBV20-1,TRBJ1-5
CSVTGDTGELFF,TRBV29-1,TRBJ2-2
CASRQGFNSPLHF,TRBV2,TRBJ1-6
CASSQDYRTGELFF,TRBV14,TRBJ2-2
CASSLSESGKNIQYF,TRBV27,TRBJ2-4
CASTERTSTDTQYF,TRBV2,TRBJ2-3
CASSLADTTEAFF,TRBV10-1,TRBJ1-1
CASSSIQGNSPLHF,TRBV7-2,TRBJ1-6
CVSSPLPGAKNIQYF,TRBV18,TRBJ2-4
CASSEQGSYSNQPQHF,TRBV6-2/TRBV6-3,TRBJ1-5
CASSERSVKQYF,TRBV2,TRBJ2-7
CASSPGTGAGYTF,TRBV14,TRBJ1-2
CASSLVGTGGVEQYF,TRBV7-9,TRBJ2-7
CASIRARNYEQYF,TRBV28,TRBJ2-7
CASSSHGGSGRPYEQYF,TRBV6-4,TRBJ2-7
CASSPESVNTEAFF,TRBV7-2,TRBJ1-1
CASSPGRQPNSPLHF,TRBV18,TRBJ1-6
CASSLRGDGYTF,TRBV28,TRBJ1-2
CASSPPGGISPLHF,TRBV6-1,TRBJ1-6
CASIGAVNTEAFF,TRBV6-1,TRBJ1-1
CASSFWGYEQYF,TRBV12-3/TRBV12-4,TRBJ2-7
CASSGGANYGYTF,TRBV2,TRBJ1-2
CASMDSGQETQYF,TRBV5-1,TRBJ2-5
CAWTRPETEKLFF,TRBV30,TRBJ1-4
CSVDYRDNWYQETQYF,TRBV29-1,TRBJ2-5
CASSLRDDYEQYF,TRBV12-3/TRBV12-4,TRBJ2-7
CASSFSGSFNEKLFF,TRBV11-2,TRBJ1-4
CASSLRQYTGELFF,TRBV5-1,TRBJ2-2
CASSLKLGKSDEQYF,TRBV7-9,TRBJ2-7
CASRLAGDYEQYF,TRBV6-1,TRBJ2-7
CASSSNLDLQYF,TRBV11-1,TRBJ2-7
CASSERGSGYTF,TRBV2,TRBJ1-2
CASSPLAGLQYF,TRBV4-1,TRBJ2-4
CASSYSLKSTDTQYF,TRBV6-6,TRBJ2-3
CASSLARGTEAFF,TRBV11-3,TRBJ1-1
CASSRKWEVLAGPAQETQYF,TRBV4-1,TRBJ2-5
CASSTFLGHGTNEELFF,TRBV12-3/TRBV12-4,TRBJ1-4